This TCR beta chain was profiled in a study of PD-L1 blockade in urothelial cancer. Study overall: Most of the 29 patients were males with bladder-origin urothelial cancer. A median blood sample held about 140,000 T cells and around 80,000 unique TCRs.

Time point given: pretreatment peripheral blood. Each patient presented with locally advanced or metastatic urothelial carcinoma. With respect to this clone: The sample contains more than one DNA sequence encoding this CDR3.

V gave up 5 bases and J gave up 7 bases; unmatched junction bases: 7. This CDR3 contains 15 residues. Germline V gene sequence: CDR1 LNHDA, CDR2 SQIVND (reference sequence). Libraries were prepared by immunoSEQ multiplex PCR; TCRdb keeps only in-frame clonotypes and omits some of them. In the table there are just under 65,000 clones, roughly four fifths of which are singletons. The specimen was PBMCs, collected around atezolizumab (anti-PD-L1) treatment. The J gene is TRBJ2-1, the V gene TRBV19; 11 nucleotides match TRBD2. The clonotype originates from a man in his 70s with urothelial cancer. The CDR3 coding sequence is TGTGCCAGTAGTGGGTTAGCGGGAGGGCCGAATGAGCAGTTCTTC. It encodes CASSGLAGGPNEQFF. Based on the CDR3 plus reference TRBV19 and TRBJ2-1, the full variable domain is DGGITQSPKYLFRKEGQNVTLSCEQNLNHDAMYWYRQDPGQGLRLIYYSQIVNDFQKGDIAEGYSVSREKKESFPLTVTSAQKNPTAFYLCASSGLAGGPNEQFFGPGTRLTVL.